This T cell receptor beta chain was identified during a study of CD8 T cells in ankylosing spondylitis. This clonotype was seen repeatedly, ten times or more. The antigen is unknown. Quantitative 5'-RACE was performed with molecular barcodes, and it yielded the TCR beta libraries. TCRdb ran MiXCR on the 5' RACE reads and lists one entry per CDR3 protein. The table has under 850,000 distinct CDR3 sequences, around 20% seen once. The CDR3 runs 13 residues. V dropped 7 bases and J dropped 5 bases, with 15 bases sitting between them. Per germline, CDR1 DFQATT and CDR2 SNEGSKA (reference sequence). Study-level findings and limits: The authors found the disease-linked clones to be CD8+ and relatively rare in peripheral blood. A motif of eight or nine highly homologous TCR beta variants was seen as apparently characteristic of ankylosing spondylitis blood. Certain motif variants had earlier appeared in reactive arthritis synovial fluid and blood.

The chain employs TRBV20-1 and TRBJ2-1; D call uncertain. The sequence derives from a male donor with ankylosing spondylitis. The sequenced sample was blood, either unsorted or a sorted T cell fraction (not recorded which). The DNA for the CDR3 is TGCAGTGTGGTATACGCTTGGAACAATGAGCAGTTCTTC. It specifies CSVVYAWNNEQFF.